This T cell receptor (beta chain) was obtained from a study of graft-versus-host responses after intestinal transplantation. Looking at the study overall: Recipients underwent multivisceral, liver-intestinal, or isolated intestinal transplants.

Method: immunoSEQ multiplex PCR; TCRdb's copy keeps in-frame clones and lacks some. Here the sample spans 55,000 to 80,000 clones, 90% to 95% being singletons. Comment on this clone: The antigen is undetermined. The germline gene is not matched at one end of the junction; a read error may be the cause.

The source material was unstimulated CD8+ T cells sorted from spleen or lymph node cells, sampled before transplant. The receptor's source is a human donor who was the organ donor for an intestinal transplant.

CDR3 amino acids: CATSGDRVLDEQYF. CDR3 DNA: TGTGCCACCAGCGGAGACAGGGTGCTGGACGAGCAGTACTTC. The chain uses TRBV15 and TRBJ2-7, with TRBD1 matching over 7 bases. Germline loops: CDR1 LNHNV, CDR2 YYDKDF (reference sequence). The CDR3 spans 14 residues.